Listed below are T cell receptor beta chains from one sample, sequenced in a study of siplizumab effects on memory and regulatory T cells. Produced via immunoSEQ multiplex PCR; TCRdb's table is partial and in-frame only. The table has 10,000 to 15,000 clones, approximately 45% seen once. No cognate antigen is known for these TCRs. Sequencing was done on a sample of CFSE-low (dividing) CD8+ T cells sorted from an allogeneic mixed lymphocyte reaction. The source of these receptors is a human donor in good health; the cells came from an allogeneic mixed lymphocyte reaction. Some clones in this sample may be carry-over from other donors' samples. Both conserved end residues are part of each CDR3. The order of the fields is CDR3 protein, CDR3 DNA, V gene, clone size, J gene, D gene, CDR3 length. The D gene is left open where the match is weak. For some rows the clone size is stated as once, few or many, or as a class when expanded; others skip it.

CDR3aa: CASTWGGGSYEQYF
CDR3nt: TGTGCCAGCACCTGGGGGGGAGGCTCCTACGAGCAGTACTTC
v_gene: TRBV27
abundance: -
j_gene: TRBJ2-7
d_gene: TRBD2
len: 14

CDR3aa: CASSIDRRQGNYEQYF
CDR3nt: TGTGCCAGTAGTATAGACCGCCGACAGGGTAACTACGAGCAGTACTTC
v_gene: TRBV19
abundance: -
j_gene: TRBJ2-7
d_gene: TRBD1
len: 16

CDR3aa: CSTVGGADYEQYF
CDR3nt: TGCAGCACGGTCGGGGGGGCCGACTACGAGCAGTACTTC
v_gene: TRBV29-1
abundance: few
j_gene: TRBJ2-7
d_gene: TRBD2
len: 13

CDR3aa: CASSSRDSSNEKLFF
CDR3nt: TGTGCCAGCAGCTCCCGGGACAGTAGTAATGAAAAACTGTTTTTT
v_gene: TRBV6-1
abundance: -
j_gene: TRBJ1-4
d_gene: TRBD1
len: 15

CDR3aa: CASSMRGYYEQYF
CDR3nt: TGTGCCAGTAGTATGCGGGGCTACTACGAGCAGTACTTC
v_gene: TRBV19
abundance: many
j_gene: TRBJ2-7
d_gene: -
len: 13

CDR3aa: CASRPLARRTQYF
CDR3nt: TGTGCCAGCAGACCGCTAGCGCGTCGTACGCAGTATTTT
v_gene: TRBV6-4
abundance: -
j_gene: TRBJ2-3
d_gene: -
len: 13

CDR3aa: CASSYIGNTGELFF
CDR3nt: TGTGCCAGCAGTTATATAGGGAACACCGGGGAGCTGTTTTTT
v_gene: TRBV6-1
abundance: -
j_gene: TRBJ2-2
d_gene: -
len: 14

CDR3aa: CASSVSGSYNEQFF
CDR3nt: TGTGCCAGCAGTGTGTCCGGGTCCTACAATGAGCAGTTCTTC
v_gene: TRBV6-5
abundance: -
j_gene: TRBJ2-1
d_gene: -
len: 14

CDR3aa: CASSLWVSNEQFF
CDR3nt: TGTGCCAGCAGTTTATGGGTCTCCAATGAGCAGTTCTTC
v_gene: TRBV27
abundance: -
j_gene: TRBJ2-1
d_gene: -
len: 13

CDR3aa: CASSWGASYGYTF
CDR3nt: TGTGCCAGCAGCTGGGGGGCGTCCTATGGCTACACCTTC
v_gene: TRBV27
abundance: few
j_gene: TRBJ1-2
d_gene: -
len: 13

CDR3aa: CASSLLDSPNEKLFF
CDR3nt: TGTGCCAGCAGCCTACTGGACAGCCCTAATGAAAAACTGTTTTTT
v_gene: TRBV13
abundance: -
j_gene: TRBJ1-4
d_gene: -
len: 15

CDR3aa: CSVEEVGSAQYF
CDR3nt: TGCAGCGTTGAAGAAGTCGGATCGGCCCAGTACTTC
v_gene: TRBV29-1
abundance: -
j_gene: TRBJ2-5
d_gene: -
len: 12

CDR3aa: CASSSLPSGGPYEQYF
CDR3nt: TGTGCCAGCAGCTCTCTCCCTAGCGGGGGACCCTACGAGCAGTACTTC
v_gene: TRBV7-6
abundance: -
j_gene: TRBJ2-7
d_gene: TRBD2
len: 16

CDR3aa: CASSLSYGGDQGEGYTF
CDR3nt: TGTGCCAGCAGCTTGAGTTACGGGGGTGACCAGGGTGAGGGCTACACCTTC
v_gene: TRBV7-6
abundance: -
j_gene: TRBJ1-2
d_gene: -
len: 17

CDR3aa: CASSLVRGTYEQYF
CDR3nt: TGTGCCAGCAGCTTGGTCCGGGGCACCTACGAGCAGTACTTC
v_gene: TRBV5-5
abundance: -
j_gene: TRBJ2-7
d_gene: -
len: 14

CDR3aa: CASGLGAGTEVHF
CDR3nt: TGTGCTAGTGGTTTGGGAGCCGGGACGGAAGTCCACTTT
v_gene: TRBV12-5
abundance: medium-sized
j_gene: TRBJ1-6
d_gene: -
len: 13

CDR3aa: CASSSKHKATNEKLFF
CDR3nt: TGTGCCAGCAGCTCAAAACACAAAGCAACTAATGAAAAACTGTTTTTT
v_gene: TRBV6-4
abundance: -
j_gene: TRBJ1-4
d_gene: -
len: 16

CDR3aa: CASSYSRQSRANVLTF
CDR3nt: TGTGCCAGCTCTTATTCCAGACAAAGTCGGGCCAACGTCCTGACTTTC
v_gene: TRBV5-4
abundance: -
j_gene: TRBJ2-6
d_gene: -
len: 16

CDR3aa: CAGRDSANTGELFF
CDR3nt: TGTGCCGGCCGGGACTCCGCGAACACCGGGGAGCTGTTTTTT
v_gene: TRBV7-9
abundance: -
j_gene: TRBJ2-2
d_gene: -
len: 14

CDR3aa: CASSQVQGRVGTEAFF
CDR3nt: TGCGCCAGCAGCCAAGTCCAGGGGAGGGTGGGCACTGAAGCTTTCTTT
v_gene: TRBV4-1
abundance: few
j_gene: TRBJ1-1
d_gene: -
len: 16

CDR3aa: CASSFFGGSYNSPLHF
CDR3nt: TGTGCCAGCAGTTTCTTCGGGGGTTCCTATAATTCACCCCTCCACTTT
v_gene: TRBV7-9
abundance: many
j_gene: TRBJ1-6
d_gene: -
len: 16

CDR3aa: CASSPGQGYEQYF
CDR3nt: TGTGCCAGCAGTCCGGGACAGGGCTACGAGCAGTACTTC
v_gene: TRBV27
abundance: many
j_gene: TRBJ2-7
d_gene: TRBD1
len: 13

CDR3aa: CASSYQGNTGELFF
CDR3nt: TGTGCCAGCAGTTATCAGGGGAACACCGGGGAGCTGTTTTTT
v_gene: TRBV27
abundance: many
j_gene: TRBJ2-2
d_gene: -
len: 14

CDR3aa: CASSLAGLLSTDTQYF
CDR3nt: TGTGCCAGCAGCTTAGCGGGCTTACTTAGCACAGATACGCAGTATTTT
v_gene: TRBV11-3
abundance: -
j_gene: TRBJ2-3
d_gene: -
len: 16

CDR3aa: CATSGGADNQPQHF
CDR3nt: TGTGCCACCTCGGGCGGGGCAGACAATCAGCCCCAGCATTTT
v_gene: TRBV27
abundance: -
j_gene: TRBJ1-5
d_gene: -
len: 14

CDR3aa: CASSLDSYEQYF
CDR3nt: TGTGCCAGCAGCTTAGATTCGTACGAGCAGTACTTC
v_gene: TRBV11-2
abundance: -
j_gene: TRBJ2-7
d_gene: -
len: 12

CDR3aa: CASSQVAGGAYEQYF
CDR3nt: TGCGCCAGCAGCCAAGTGGCGGGGGGAGCCTACGAGCAGTACTTC
v_gene: TRBV4-1
abundance: -
j_gene: TRBJ2-7
d_gene: TRBD2
len: 15

CDR3aa: CASSSIGTSGIGYNEQFF
CDR3nt: TGTGCCAGCAGTTCTATTGGGACTAGCGGGATAGGGTACAATGAGCAGTTCTTC
v_gene: TRBV27
abundance: few
j_gene: TRBJ2-1
d_gene: TRBD2
len: 18

CDR3aa: CASSVGEADFTDTQYF
CDR3nt: TGTGCCAGCAGCGTAGGGGAGGCGGACTTCACAGATACGCAGTATTTT
v_gene: TRBV9
abundance: few
j_gene: TRBJ2-3
d_gene: -
len: 16

CDR3aa: CASSKPAGDYEQYF
CDR3nt: TGTGCCAGCAGCAAACCCGCCGGAGACTACGAGCAGTACTTC
v_gene: TRBV7-9
abundance: -
j_gene: TRBJ2-7
d_gene: -
len: 14

CDR3aa: CAVLMWNTGELFF
CDR3nt: TGTGCTGTATTAATGTGGAACACCGGGGAGCTGTTTTTT
v_gene: TRBV19
abundance: -
j_gene: TRBJ2-2
d_gene: -
len: 13

CDR3aa: CASSWGAGGYEQYF
CDR3nt: TGTGCCAGCAGTTGGGGGGCGGGAGGTTACGAGCAGTACTTC
v_gene: TRBV27
abundance: medium-sized
j_gene: TRBJ2-7
d_gene: TRBD2
len: 14

CDR3aa: CASSQGPNYGYTF
CDR3nt: TGTGCCAGCAGCCAGGGACCTAACTATGGCTACACCTTC
v_gene: TRBV5-4
abundance: -
j_gene: TRBJ1-2
d_gene: -
len: 13

CDR3aa: CASSQVSSRDEQFF
CDR3nt: TGCGCCAGCAGCCAAGTGAGTTCGCGGGATGAGCAGTTCTTC
v_gene: TRBV4-1
abundance: few
j_gene: TRBJ2-1
d_gene: -
len: 14

CDR3aa: CASSAGQGSYEQYF
CDR3nt: TGTGCCAGTAGTGCCGGACAGGGCTCCTACGAGCAGTACTTC
v_gene: TRBV19
abundance: -
j_gene: TRBJ2-7
d_gene: TRBD1
len: 14